Each of the 7 T cell receptor beta chains below was sequenced from the same sample in a study of response to subunit inactivated influenza vaccine. TCRdb reanalysed the RT-PCR reads using MiXCR and keeps one entry per CDR3 protein. The sample lists 650,000 to 800,000 distinct CDR3 sequences, approximately 14% occurring once. Sequencing was performed on PBMCs from blood, taken 14 days before vaccination. The receptors shown here come from a man between 45 and 60 years old who received an inactivated influenza vaccine.

This rearrangement joins TRBV29-1 to TRBJ2-7; D remains unclear. This CDR3 has 14 residues. Germline CDR1 is SQVTM and CDR2 is ANQGSEA. Trimming removed 4 bases at V and 2 bases at J, with 15 bases between. CDR3 sequence reads: CSVVRGRDPYEQYF. The DNA of the CDR3 is TGCAGCGTTGTCAGAGGAAGAGACCCCTACGAGCAGTACTTC.

This clonotype appeared a few times. The chain recombines TRBV5-1 with TRBJ2-5, with 13 bases identical to TRBD2. CDR1 is SGHRS and CDR2 is YFSETQ in the germline V gene. J gave up 5 bases and V 0 bases, and 1 base lay outside the gene matches. The CDR3 consists of 15 residues. The CDR3 here is CASSLETSGRETQYF. DNA of the CDR3: TGCGCCAGCAGCTTGGAGACTAGCGGGAGGGAGACCCAGTACTTC.

This clonotype was picked up a small number of times. This chain links TRBV12-3 or TRBV12-4 with TRBJ1-4, with D possibly being TRBD1 (6 bases). V was pared by 6 bases and J by 11 bases, with 19 bases between. The length of the CDR3 is 14 residues. The DNA of the CDR3 is TGTGCCAGCAGACAGGACAGCAGTGGACTCAAACTGTTTTTT. This codes for CASRQDSSGLKLFF.

This clonotype was recorded a few times. The J gene is TRBJ1-5, the V gene TRBV6-1, with D hard to call. CDR1 MNHNS and CDR2 SASEGT come from the germline V gene. There are 14 residues in the CDR3. With 2 bases removed from V and 4 bases from J, the gap between germline ends came to 9 bases. The CDR3 DNA follows: TGTGCCAGCAGTGAATTAAGGGAGAATCAGCCCCAGCATTTT. Translation gives CASSELRENQPQHF.

The chain's CDR3 is CSARRDSFGNQPQHF. In nucleotides, the CDR3 is TGCAGTGCTAGAAGGGACAGCTTCGGCAATCAGCCCCAGCATTTT. The rearrangement uses TRBV20-1 and TRBJ1-5; 7 positions agree with TRBD1. J was trimmed by 2 bases and V by 2 bases; bases with no gene match: 6. The CDR3 totals 15 residues. The germline V gene encodes CDR1 DFQATT and CDR2 SNEGSKA (reference sequence).

This chain links TRBV5-4 with TRBJ2-3, with D uncertain. V lost 4 bases and J lost 0, with 6 bases in between. The V gene's germline CDR1 is SGHNT and CDR2 YYREEE (reference sequence). The CDR3 spans 13 residues. CDR3 in DNA: TGTGCCAGCAGCACCCCAAGCACAGATACGCAGTATTTT. Its protein product is CASSTPSTDTQYF.

Only a few counts were recorded for this clonotype. The V call is TRBV29-1, the J call TRBJ1-4, with a tentative D call TRBD1 (5 bases). CDR1 is SQVTM and CDR2 is ANQGSEA in the germline V gene. The CDR3 spans 12 residues. CDR3 DNA: TGCCAGGAGGGAGGGGAAGATGAAAAACTGTTTTTT. This translates into CQEGGEDEKLFF. Filled out from reference TRBV29-1 and TRBJ1-4, the complete variable domain reads SAVISQKPSRDICQRGTSLTIQCQVDSQVTMMFWYRQQPGQSLTLIATANQGSEATYESGFVIDKFPISRPNLTFSTLTVSNMSPEDSSIYLCQEGGEDEKLFFGSGTQLSVL.